This T cell receptor beta chain appears in the sequencing data of a study of cytomegalovirus exposure and HLA in healthy donors (TCRdb year 2017). Concerning the study at large: An earlier analysis of some 600 of the donors reported 250 to 300 Gb of sequence data and roughly 120 million unique TCR beta sequences obtained from around 190 million T cells. Four or five DR-DQ haplotypes were handled as single units for association and clustering because linkage in the cohort was strong. Rather than using new phenotypic data, the later analysis identified candidate immune exposures from TCR beta sequences and from how often those sequences occurred across donors. In a later genetic analysis, genome-wide SNP genotypes for about three fifths of the roughly 670 donors were used, and that subset was treated as a discovery cohort. An early release covering around 630 HLA-typed donors comprised about 300 gigabases of sequencing data and around 80 million unique TCR sequences. An earlier analysis of roughly 600 of the donors used high-throughput TCR beta sequencing to judge whether each TCR beta V gene segment behaved as functional or pseudogenic. The aim of the study was to test whether cataloging public T cell receptors could identify signatures of past pathogen exposure. A later analysis re-analyzed previously published TCR beta repertoires from approximately 670 donors and added high-resolution HLA genotyping to study TCR occurrence patterns. The study used immunosequencing to profile the T cell repertoires of approximately 650 subjects and linked those repertoires to cytomegalovirus serostatus. All discovery cohort repertoires had been generated using a single sequencing platform. The study combined high-throughput TCR immunosequencing, statistical association of individual TCRs with disease status, and machine learning to predict cytomegalovirus infection status. Of the approximately 400 genotyped donors, approximately 82% fell in the genetic ancestry cluster associated with self-reported Caucasian donors. The number of typed donors differed by locus: about 629-640 for A, B, C, DRB1 and DQB1; approximately 520 for DQA1; roughly 600 for DPA1; and 400 to 480 for DPB1. Donor age, sex, ethnicity and CMV serostatus were compiled together with the repertoire data. Class I and class II HLA loci were covered by the typing at four-digit resolution. A separate validation cohort of over 95 different subjects was used in addition to the 666-subject first cohort. On average, 235,054 unique TCR beta nucleotide sequences were sequenced per donor among about 400 genotyped donors of the cohort, with about 19% of those sequences being non-productive. The paper's findings and limits, for the study overall: A later analysis found that TCR association rates varied across HLA loci, with DRB1 alleles showing the most associated TCRs and HLA-C alleles the fewest. A group of highly shared sequence variants was considered likely to be a technical artifact of the sequencing pipeline. CMV serostatus was the only immune exposure information available for the cohort. In a later analysis, several top co-occurrence clusters were reported to appear linked to parvovirus B19, influenza, CMV and Epstein-Barr virus. In a later analysis, HLA-associated TCR beta chains showed more clonal expansion and lower generation probabilities than non-associated chains that were equally common. Over 15 rarely observed V segments, including chromosome 9 orphons, were excluded from the earlier analysis of some 590 of the donors because counts were too low. Most CMV-associated TCR beta chains appeared to be HLA-restricted in a later analysis, and the HLA associations seemed to be driven largely by CMV exposure. A later genetic analysis reported fewer N-insertions in productive TCRs among donors in an Asian-associated ancestry cluster than the approximately 700-donor mean. In a later analysis, some 18,000 TCR beta sequences were associated with specific HLA alleles at a false discovery rate of 0.05. Some IMGT-functional V segments, including TRBV6-2 and TRBV6-3, could not be distinguished by the 87-base-pair reads and were therefore excluded. According to the authors, the approach could potentially be generalized to other disease states and immunological phenotypes. Roughly uniform sequencing depth across donors was assumed in presence/absence analyses, although this assumption may not hold. Because HLA typing was unavailable for some donors at each locus, only the typed subset was used in association tests. Three of the identified cytomegalovirus-associated TCR beta chains were confirmed in vitro to be specific for cytomegalovirus antigens. Correlated functional status among segregating V segments might reflect linkage disequilibrium, but an unknown experimental factor could not be ruled out. Most TCR sequences were seen in very few donors, while some public TCRs were found in many individuals. An association between a missense DCLRE1C variant and V-gene and J-gene trimming of TCR beta chains was found in a later genetic analysis and replicated in an independent cohort. The classifier was reported to diagnose cytomegalovirus status with high specificity and sensitivity in both the original cohort and the validation cohort. When HLA alleles, especially DR and DQ, strongly co-occurred, attributing TCR associations to individual alleles was difficult. In an earlier analysis of several hundred of the donors, most TCR beta V segments were observed in productive rearrangements about 87% or about 30% of the time, broadly matching IMGT annotations. Only TCR beta chains were sequenced in this cohort, and the absence of alpha or paired-chain data limited detectable features. The study gave a list of 150 to 200 TCR beta chains associated with cytomegalovirus. A further reported finding was that TCR beta sequences accurately predicted the HLA-A and HLA-B alleles for most subjects in the first cohort.

The cohort was made up of about 670 healthy bone marrow donors. At the time of sampling, every cohort member was nominally healthy, though immune exposures that went unrecorded were likely present. The donor tested CMV seronegative, placing the donor among the 300 to 450 seronegative members of the cohort. A peripheral blood sample was provided by each donor, and peripheral blood mononuclear cells were used for TCR beta sequencing. Genomic DNA extraction from the blood cell samples was performed with the Qiagen DNeasy Blood Extraction Kit. The library was prepared using the immunoSEQ multiplex PCR assay. A mixture of 60 forward primers for TCR Vbeta segments and 13 reverse primers for TCR Jbeta segments was used in the multiplex PCR. A multiplex PCR assay on genomic DNA amplified the CDR3 region of rearranged TCR beta genes. On the Illumina HiSeq System, the amplified TCR beta libraries were sequenced as 87-base-pair reads. Concerning the study's data processing: Across the 670 or so repertoires, a later analysis counted approximately 83 million unique TCR beta chains, roughly 11 million of which were shared by at least two donors. Raw reads were error-corrected and collapsed into unique sequences by a nearest-neighbor algorithm in which closely related sequences were merged to remove PCR and sequencing errors. To assign V, D and J gene segments, CDR3 sequences were aligned to IMGT reference sequences. For a sequence to be retained, a match of at least six nucleotides was required to both a V gene segment and a J gene segment. Rearrangements were classified as productive when the CDR3 lacked stop codons and remained in frame with V and J, and all other rearrangements were classified as non-productive. CDR3 was defined by IMGT convention, running from the second conserved V-encoded cysteine to the conserved J-encoded phenylalanine. In an earlier analysis of 500 to 650 of the donors, sequences lacking an unambiguous match to a single V gene segment were excluded. In an earlier analysis of 450 to 750 of the donors, a V segment was called functional when productive rearrangements were above 56.7%, and segregating when the standard deviation between donors exceeded 5%. To diagnose cytomegalovirus status from the catalog of TCR beta chain sequences, a statistical classification framework was built. In a later analysis, V and J genes were assigned by comparing TCR nucleotide sequences against IMGT/GENE-DB human TR gene sequences. A later analysis assigned CDR3 sequences and most-parsimonious VDJ recombination scenarios with the TCRdist pipeline. A later analysis defined each TCR beta chain by its CDR3 amino acid sequence plus V-gene family, and excluded reads lacking a unique V-gene family. A later analysis removed roughly 590 highly shared, low-generation-probability nucleotide sequences to deal with suspected cross-contamination and a sequencing artifact. For each public chain, a later analysis derived a clonal expansion index from normalized ranks of inferred template counts within each repertoire. In a later analysis, generation probabilities were computed with a VDJ recombination model fitted to out-of-frame rearrangements, and the resulting probabilities were checked against IGoR. A later analysis scored TCR-TCR, TCR-HLA and TCR-CMV co-occurrence with hypergeometric tests, applying a repertoire-size bias correction to TCR pairs. To estimate false discovery rates, a later analysis permuted the HLA or CMV assignments 20 times. In a later analysis, co-occurring TCRs were grouped using DBSCAN, with TCRdist sequence similarity added in when clustering inside HLA-allele-positive subsets. Repertoires with fewer than 30,000 or more than 120,000 public chains were left out of co-occurrence clustering, as were four to six repertoires with anomalous nucleotide sharing. The table was pulled from immuneACCESS by TCRdb, which kept in-frame rearrangements only. Such tables lose some clones; where checked, under half of the loss comes from unresolved V genes, and the rest has no known cause. That table furnishes V, J and clone size, whereas the DNA furnished D and trimming. This sample gives under 110,000 clones in total; 76% of them show up just once. 3.5% to 5% of the sample is held by the ten biggest clonotypes.

Taken from cysteine to phenylalanine, the CDR3 has 15 residues. Only CDR3 DNA remains: 45 bases, in frame from the first base. CDR1 and CDR2, per the germline V gene (reference sequence), are SGHAT and FQDESV. V sheds 1 base and J sheds 2 bases, leaving 9 bases between their ends. Concerning this clone: The antigen this receptor binds is unknown. Base qualities are not provided; no much larger clone lies one nucleotide away.

The sequenced sample consisted of PBMCs. The rearranged chain carries TRBV11-1 and TRBJ1-3, and perhaps TRBD1 as D gene, on 6 matching bases. The TCR was taken from a man aged 35-49 years in good health and CMV-seronegative. CDR3 loop: CASSLGRTAGNTIYF. The DNA reads as follows: TGTGCCAGCAGCTTAGGACGGACAGCTGGAAACACCATATATTTT.